The clone carrying this T cell receptor beta chain has at least ten counts. Its antigen is undetermined. The data were taken from a study of read filtering for tumor transcriptome and immune sequencing. Study results and caveats: This fraction held mixed bone marrow immune cells after CD138-negative sorting. Single-read clonotypes: 80% to 90% of IR-seq clonotypes (around 3.5% of reads), more than 70% of RNA-seq clonotypes (roughly 49% of reads). Dropping single-read clonotypes raised IR-seq and RNA-seq shared-clonotype correlation.

Molecular barcoded adaptors covering alpha/delta and beta/gamma chains were used on approximately 400 ng RNA. TCRdb called the reads again in MiXCR, with one record for every CDR3 protein. The repertoire includes over 45,000 distinct CDR3 sequences, about 20% of them detected once, and 17% sits in the top ten. At the time of active disease, bone marrow was collected from every patient. The sample taken for sequencing was a population of CD138-negative cells sorted from bone marrow. The source of this sequence is a donor over 35 with multiple myeloma.

In nucleotides, the CDR3 is TGTGCCAGCAGACCGGGACGCAACTACGAGCAGTACTTC. Its protein product is CASRPGRNYEQYF. The chain has TRBV28 and TRBJ2-7; D is tentatively TRBD1 or TRBD2 (5 bases each). V dropped 6 bases and J dropped 3 bases, with 12 bases sitting between them. The CDR3 is made up of 13 amino acids. The germline V gene has CDR1 MDHEN and CDR2 SYDVKM.